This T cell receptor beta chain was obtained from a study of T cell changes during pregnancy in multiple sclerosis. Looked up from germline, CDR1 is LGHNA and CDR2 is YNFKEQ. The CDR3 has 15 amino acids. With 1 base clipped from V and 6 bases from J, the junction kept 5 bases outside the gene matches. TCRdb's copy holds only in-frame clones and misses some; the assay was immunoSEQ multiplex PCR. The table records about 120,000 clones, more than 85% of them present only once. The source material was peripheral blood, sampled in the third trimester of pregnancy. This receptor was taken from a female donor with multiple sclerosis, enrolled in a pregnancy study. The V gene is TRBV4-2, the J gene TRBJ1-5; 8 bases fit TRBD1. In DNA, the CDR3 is TGTGCCAGCAGCCAAGCTCTGCAGGGGGCTCAGCCCCAGCATTTT. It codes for CASSQALQGAQPQHF.